The entry below gives a single T cell receptor beta chain sequence along with its context. Its target is not known. The data are from a study of vaccination effects on CD4 cells after COVID-19. The assay was immunoSEQ multiplex PCR, and TCRdb's table has in-frame clones only and misses some. The table lists roughly 30,000 clones, around three quarters of them singletons. The V segment lost 5 bases and the J segment 7 bases; nucleotides outside the gene matches: 14. Germline assignment: CDR1 ENHRY and CDR2 SYGVKD. CDR3 size: 18 residues. Viral peptide pools were used in the ViraFEST assay to expand antigen-specific CD4+ T cells, and sequencing came afterward. Researchers isolated CD4+ T cells once approximately eleven days of culture had elapsed. According to the study, vaccine recipients showed no prior SARS-CoV-2 infection and negative nucleocapsid antibodies.

The V and J genes are TRBV10-3 and TRBJ2-1, with 13 bases matching TRBD2. This receptor was identified in a human donor who received a COVID-19 vaccine. Sequencing was performed on CD4+ T cells from PBMCs cultured with HCoV-OC43 spike peptides, taken before COVID-19 vaccination. The subset denotes: HCoV-OC43 spike overlapping peptide pool stimulation. The CDR3 coding sequence is TGTGCCATCAGTTCGGGGACTAGCGGGGTGGTTGGACGGAATGAGCAGTTCTTC. Protein: CAISSGTSGVVGRNEQFF.